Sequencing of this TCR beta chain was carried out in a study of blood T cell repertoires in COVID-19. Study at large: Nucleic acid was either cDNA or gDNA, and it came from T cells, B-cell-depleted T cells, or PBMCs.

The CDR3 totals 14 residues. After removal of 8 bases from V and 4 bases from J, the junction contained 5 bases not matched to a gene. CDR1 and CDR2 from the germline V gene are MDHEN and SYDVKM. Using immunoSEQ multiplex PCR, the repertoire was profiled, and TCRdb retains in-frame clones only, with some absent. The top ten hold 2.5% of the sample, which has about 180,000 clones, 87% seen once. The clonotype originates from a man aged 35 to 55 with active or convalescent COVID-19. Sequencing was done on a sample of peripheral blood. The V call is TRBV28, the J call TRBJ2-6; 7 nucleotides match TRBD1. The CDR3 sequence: CASLEGAGANVLTF. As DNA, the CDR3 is TGTGCCAGCCTCGAGGGGGCCGGGGCCAACGTCCTGACTTTC.